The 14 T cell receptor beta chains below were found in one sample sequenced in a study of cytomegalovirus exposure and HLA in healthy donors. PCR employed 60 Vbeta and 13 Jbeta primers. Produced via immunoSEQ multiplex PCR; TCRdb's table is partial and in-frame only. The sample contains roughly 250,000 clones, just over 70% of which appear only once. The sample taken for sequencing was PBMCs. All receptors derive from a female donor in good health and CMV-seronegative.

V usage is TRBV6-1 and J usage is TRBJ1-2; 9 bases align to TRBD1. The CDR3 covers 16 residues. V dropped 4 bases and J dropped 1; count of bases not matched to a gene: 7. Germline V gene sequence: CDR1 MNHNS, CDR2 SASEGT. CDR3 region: CASSVQGAINNYGYTF. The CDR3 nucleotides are TGTGCCAGCAGTGTACAGGGGGCGATTAATAACTATGGCTACACCTTC.

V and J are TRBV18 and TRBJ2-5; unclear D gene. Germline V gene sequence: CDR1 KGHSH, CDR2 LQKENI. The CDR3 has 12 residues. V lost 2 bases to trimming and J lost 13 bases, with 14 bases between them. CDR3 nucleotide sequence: TGTGCCAGCTCACCAGACAAGACGGTCACGTACTTC. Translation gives CASSPDKTVTYF. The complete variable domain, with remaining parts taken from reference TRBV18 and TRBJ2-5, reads NAGVMQNPRHLVRRRGQEARLRCSPMKGHSHVYWYRQLPEEGLKFMVYLQKENIIDESGMPKERFSAEFPKEGPSILRIQQVVRGDSAAYFCASSPDKTVTYFGPGTRLLVL.

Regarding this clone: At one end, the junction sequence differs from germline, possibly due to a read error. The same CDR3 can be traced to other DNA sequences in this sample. The CDR3 loop reads CAWSTGGSNSPLHF. The CDR3, as DNA: TGTGCCTGGAGTACAGGGGGCTCTAATTCCCCCCTCCACTTT. V is TRBV30 and J is TRBJ1-6; the match to TRBD1 covers 9 bases. Germline V CDR1 and CDR2: GTSNPN, SVGIG (reference sequence). The CDR3 consists of 14 residues.

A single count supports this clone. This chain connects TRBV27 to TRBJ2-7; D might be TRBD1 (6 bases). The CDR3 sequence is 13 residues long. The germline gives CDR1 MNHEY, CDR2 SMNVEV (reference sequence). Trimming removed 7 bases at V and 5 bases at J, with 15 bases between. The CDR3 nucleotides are TGTGCCAGCAAGAACAGGGTGGCGGACGAGCAGTACTTC. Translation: CASKNRVADEQYF.

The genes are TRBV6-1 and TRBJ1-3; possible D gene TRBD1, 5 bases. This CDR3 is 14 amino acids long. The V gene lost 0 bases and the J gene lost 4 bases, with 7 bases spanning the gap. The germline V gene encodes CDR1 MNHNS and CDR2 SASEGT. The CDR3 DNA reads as TGTGCCAGCAGTGAAGCAGGGGCCGGAAACACCATATATTTT. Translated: CASSEAGAGNTIYF.

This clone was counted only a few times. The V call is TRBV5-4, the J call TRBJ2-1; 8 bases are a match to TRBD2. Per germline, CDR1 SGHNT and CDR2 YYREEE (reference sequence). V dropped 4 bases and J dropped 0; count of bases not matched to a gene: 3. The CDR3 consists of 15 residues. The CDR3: CASSAAGVSYNEQFF. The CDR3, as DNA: TGTGCCAGCAGCGCAGCGGGAGTCTCCTACAATGAGCAGTTCTTC.

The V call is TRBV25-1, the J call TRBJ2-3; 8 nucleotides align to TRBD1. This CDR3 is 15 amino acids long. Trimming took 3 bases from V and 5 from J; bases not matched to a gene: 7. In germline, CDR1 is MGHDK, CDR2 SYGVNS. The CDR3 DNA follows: TGTGCCAGCAGTGACGCAGGGGGCAGGGAAGATACGCAGTATTTT. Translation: CASSDAGGREDTQYF.

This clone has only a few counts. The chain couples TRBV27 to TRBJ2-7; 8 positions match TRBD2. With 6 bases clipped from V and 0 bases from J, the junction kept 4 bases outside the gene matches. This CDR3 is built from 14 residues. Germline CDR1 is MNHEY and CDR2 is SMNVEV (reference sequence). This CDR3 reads CASSPGTSSYEQYF. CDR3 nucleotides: TGTGCCAGCAGCCCCGGGACTAGCTCCTACGAGCAGTACTTC.

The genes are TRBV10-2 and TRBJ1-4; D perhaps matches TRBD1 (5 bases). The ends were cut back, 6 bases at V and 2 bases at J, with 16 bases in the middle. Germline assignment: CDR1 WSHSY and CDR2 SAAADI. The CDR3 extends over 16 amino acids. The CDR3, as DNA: TGCGCCAGCAGGGATGGAGGAGGGGTCACTAATGAAAAACTGTTTTTT. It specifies CASRDGGGVTNEKLFF.

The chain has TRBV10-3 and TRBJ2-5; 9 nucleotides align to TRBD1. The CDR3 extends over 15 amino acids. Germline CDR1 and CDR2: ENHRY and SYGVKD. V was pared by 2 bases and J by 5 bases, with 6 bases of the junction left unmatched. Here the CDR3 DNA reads TGTGCCATCAGTGAGGCAGGGACAGGGTCGGAGACCCAGTACTTC. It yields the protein CAISEAGTGSETQYF.

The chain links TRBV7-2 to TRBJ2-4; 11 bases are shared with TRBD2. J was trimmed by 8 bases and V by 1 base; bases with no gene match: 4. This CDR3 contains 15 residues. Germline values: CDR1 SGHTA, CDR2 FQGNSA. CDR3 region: CASSLEPSGRYIQYF. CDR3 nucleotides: TGTGCCAGCAGCTTAGAACCTAGCGGGAGGTACATTCAGTACTTC. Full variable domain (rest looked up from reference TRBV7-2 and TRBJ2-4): GAGVSQSPSNKVTEKGKDVELRCDPISGHTALYWYRQSLGQGLEFLIYFQGNSAPDKSGLPSDRFSAERTGGSVSTLTIQRTQQEDSAVYLCASSLEPSGRYIQYFGAGTRLSVL.

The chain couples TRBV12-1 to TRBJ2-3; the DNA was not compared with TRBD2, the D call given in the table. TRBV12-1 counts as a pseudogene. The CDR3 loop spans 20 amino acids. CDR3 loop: CASSFPQLSNGLISTDTQYF. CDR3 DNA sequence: TGTGCCAGCAGCTTTCCCCAACTTTCGAACGGACTCATAAGCACAGATACGCAGTATTTT.

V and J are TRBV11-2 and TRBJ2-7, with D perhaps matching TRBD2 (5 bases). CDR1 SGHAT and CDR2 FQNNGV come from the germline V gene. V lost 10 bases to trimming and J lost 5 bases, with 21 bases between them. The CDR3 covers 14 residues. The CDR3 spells CANLSFGVIDEQYF. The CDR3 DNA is TGTGCCAACCTGAGTTTCGGGGTTATAGACGAGCAGTACTTC.

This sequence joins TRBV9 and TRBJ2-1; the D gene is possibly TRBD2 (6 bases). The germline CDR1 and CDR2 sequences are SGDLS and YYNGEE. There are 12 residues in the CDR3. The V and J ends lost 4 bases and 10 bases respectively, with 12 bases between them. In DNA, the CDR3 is TGTGCCAGCAGCTCCGGACTAACCGAGCAGTTCTTC. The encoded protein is CASSSGLTEQFF.